Listed here is a single TCR beta chain. These data come from a study of blood T cell repertoires in COVID-19. The ends were cut back, 3 bases at V and 4 bases at J, with 12 bases in the middle. The CDR3 is made up of 14 amino acids. Germline V gives CDR1 SGDLS, CDR2 YYNGEE. The data were produced by immunoSEQ multiplex PCR, yet TCRdb's version contains in-frame clones alone and is incomplete. The table lists 110,000 or so clones, about 86% of them singletons. The TCR originated in a man at least 80 years old with acute or convalescent COVID-19. The sequenced material came from peripheral blood. The rearrangement links TRBV9 to TRBJ2-3, with a weak D call TRBD1 (6 bases). CDR3 region: CASSALGTPDTQYF. The CDR3, as DNA: TGTGCCAGCAGCGCGTTAGGGACACCAGATACGCAGTATTTT.